Listed here are 15 T cell receptor beta chains from one sample, sequenced in a study of long-term antiretroviral therapy in people with HIV. Sequencing relied on immunoSEQ assay v3.0, run at survey level. TCRdb's table, derived via immunoSEQ multiplex PCR, lists solely in-frame clones and lacks some. The table lists tens of thousands of clones, approximately 93% of them singletons, with around 4.2% in the top ten. The specimen was unsorted PBMCs, collected 3.1 years after starting antiretroviral therapy. The receptors derive from a man between 18 and 35 years old with HIV.

V is TRBV7-2 and J is TRBJ2-3; D is perhaps TRBD1 (6 bases). Germline lookup yields CDR1 SGHTA and CDR2 FQGNSA. Trimming left V 2 bases short and J 5 bases short, with 20 bases between. The CDR3 length is 17 residues. The DNA of the CDR3 is TGTGCCAGCAGCTTATGGACCTACAGGGATCGTCAAGATACGCAGTATTTT. It encodes CASSLWTYRDRQDTQYF.

The genes are TRBV7-3 and TRBJ2-3, with a weak D call TRBD2 (6 bases). The length of the CDR3 is 17 residues. V gave up 4 bases and J gave up 2 bases, with 19 bases separating them. Germline lookup yields CDR1 SGHTA and CDR2 FQGTGA. CDR3 region: CASSSPASGLITDTQYF. In DNA, the CDR3 is TGTGCCAGCAGCTCCCCCGCCAGCGGGTTGATCACAGATACGCAGTATTTT.

The V and J genes are TRBV4-3 and TRBJ2-7; unclear D gene. V shed 1 base and J shed 3 bases, with 13 bases lying between them. The CDR3 consists of 15 residues. Germline V gene data show CDR1 as LGHNA and CDR2 as YSLEER. The CDR3 nucleotides are TGCGCCAGCAGCCAAGGGCGAGGCGGCCTCTACGAGCAGTACTTC. Protein product: CASSQGRGGLYEQYF.

The chain combines TRBV18 with TRBJ2-7; weak D call: TRBD2 (5 bases). The CDR3 has 17 amino acids. The V end lost 2 bases, the J end lost 2 bases, and 19 bases lay between the germline ends. CDR1 is KGHSH and CDR2 is LQKENI in the germline V gene. For the CDR3, the DNA is TGTGCCAGCTCACCAAAGGAGGAAATCCACGGGGCCTACGAGCAGTACTTC. This codes for CASSPKEEIHGAYEQYF.

The V and J genes are TRBV2 and TRBJ2-6, with TRBD2 as a possible D gene (6 bases). This CDR3 has 19 residues. Germline loops: CDR1 SNHLY, CDR2 FYNNEI. V lost 2 bases, J lost 0 bases, and 17 bases lay in between. CDR3 protein: CASSELGAGTVSGANVLTF. In DNA, the CDR3 is TGTGCCAGCAGTGAATTAGGGGCGGGGACCGTCTCTGGGGCCAACGTCCTGACTTTC.

This clone was counted once. The chain employs TRBV15 and TRBJ2-3, with TRBD2 matching 9 bases. Germline V CDR1 and CDR2: LNHNV, YYDKDF (reference sequence). Trimming cost V 0 bases and J 4 bases; bases outside gene matches: 5. The CDR3 runs 16 residues. The CDR3 coding sequence is TGTGCCACCAGCAGAGATGCTAGCGGGGTATCAGATACGCAGTATTTT. Translating it yields CATSRDASGVSDTQYF.

The chain recombines TRBV21-1 with TRBJ2-7; TRBD2 is the table's D call and was not checked against the DNA. TRBV21-1 is noted as a pseudogene. The CDR3 totals 13 residues. Written as DNA, the CDR3 is TGTGCCAGCAGCATCCGGACTCGAGACGAGCAGTACTTC. This translates into CASSIRTRDEQYF.

The rearrangement joins TRBV11-2 to TRBJ2-1; D unresolved. This CDR3 spans 13 amino acids. Germline-derived CDR1 and CDR2 are SGHAT and FQNNGV. Between the trimmed V and J ends, which lost 5 bases and 3 bases, there was a span of 8 bases. In DNA, the CDR3 is TGTGCCAGCAGCGGGGATTTCTACAATGAGCAGTTCTTC. This encodes CASSGDFYNEQFF.

The chain employs TRBV2 and TRBJ2-5, with D perhaps TRBD2 (7 bases). The CDR3 covers 15 residues. Trimming removed 3 bases at V and 4 bases at J, with 15 bases between. Germline CDR1 is SNHLY and CDR2 is FYNNEI. The CDR3 protein is CASSDGGGYSETQYF. The CDR3 bases are TGTGCCAGCAGTGATGGCGGGGGCTACTCAGAGACCCAGTACTTC. Using reference TRBV2 and TRBJ2-5 for the parts outside the CDR3, the full variable domain is EPEVTQTPSHQVTQMGQEVILRCVPISNHLYFYWYRQILGQKVEFLVSFYNNEISEKSEIFDDQFSVERPDGSNFTLKIRSTKLEDSAMYFCASSDGGGYSETQYFGPGTRLLVL.

This chain uses TRBV4-2 with TRBJ2-6; unclear D gene. Germline CDR1 is LGHNA and CDR2 is YNFKEQ. V was pared by 1 base and J by 2 bases, with 6 bases between. The length of the CDR3 is 15 residues. CDR3 in DNA: TGTGCCAGCAGCCAAGGGGTAACTGGGGCCAACGTCCTGACTTTC. It encodes CASSQGVTGANVLTF.

The chain joins TRBV27 to TRBJ1-1; no reliable D call. The CDR3 has 12 amino acids. The V and J ends lost 6 bases and 3 bases respectively, with 8 bases between them. Germline CDR1 MNHEY, CDR2 SMNVEV (reference sequence). DNA of the CDR3: TGTGCCAGCAGGAGGGCGGACACTGAAGCTTTCTTT. It codes for CASRRADTEAFF.

J is TRBJ2-6 and V is TRBV29-1; 10 positions agree with TRBD1. This CDR3 is built from 17 residues. Germline lookup yields CDR1 SQVTM and CDR2 ANQGSEA. The trim removed 4 bases at V and 4 bases at J, leaving 10 bases unmatched. The CDR3 region is CSVAGTGDPRGANVLTF. CDR3 DNA: TGCAGCGTTGCGGGGACAGGGGACCCCAGAGGGGCCAACGTCCTGACTTTC.

The sample holds one count of this clone. The chain carries TRBV4-3 and TRBJ1-2, with D possibly matching TRBD1 (5 bases). V lost 2 bases, J lost 0 bases, and 10 bases lay in between. Germline assignment: CDR1 LGHNA and CDR2 YSLEER. The CDR3 sequence is 15 residues long. This CDR3 is CASSQRLGANYGYTF. DNA of the CDR3: TGCGCCAGCAGCCAACGGCTGGGGGCTAACTATGGCTACACCTTC.

In the case of this clone: The junction departs from germline at one end; a sequencing error may be responsible. The chain links TRBV7-9 to TRBJ1-3, with a tentative D call TRBD1 (5 bases). In germline, CDR1 is SEHNR, CDR2 FQNEAQ (reference sequence). The CDR3 has 15 residues. The CDR3 here is CASSLAGRDGNTIYF. In DNA, the CDR3 is TGTGCCAGCAGCCTAGCTGGCAGGGATGGAAACACCATATATTTT.

The CDR3 is CASSEGFPNYEQYF. The CDR3 bases are TGTGCCAGCAGTGAGGGTTTCCCCAACTACGAGCAGTACTTC. The genes are TRBV25-1 and TRBJ2-7; D gene ambiguous. Germline CDR1 reads MGHDK; CDR2 reads SYGVNS. This CDR3 is built from 14 residues. The V end lost 3 bases, the J end lost 3 bases, and 12 bases lay between the germline ends.